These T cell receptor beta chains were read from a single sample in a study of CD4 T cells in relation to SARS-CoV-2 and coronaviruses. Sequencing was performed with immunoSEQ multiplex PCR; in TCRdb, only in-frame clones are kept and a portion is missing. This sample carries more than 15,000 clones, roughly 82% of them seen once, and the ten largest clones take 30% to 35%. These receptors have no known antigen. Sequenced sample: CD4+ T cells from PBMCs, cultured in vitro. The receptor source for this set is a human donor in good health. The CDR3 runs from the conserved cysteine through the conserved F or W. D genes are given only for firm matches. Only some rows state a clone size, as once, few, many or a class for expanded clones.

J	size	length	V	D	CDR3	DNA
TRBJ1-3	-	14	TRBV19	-	CASTVDSVGNTIYF	TGTGCCAGTACCGTGGACAGCGTTGGAAACACCATATATTTT
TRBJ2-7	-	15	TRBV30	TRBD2	CAWRRAGGRGNEQYF	TGTGCCTGGAGAAGAGCGGGAGGGCGTGGCAACGAGCAGTACTTC
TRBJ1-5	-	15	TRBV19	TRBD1	CASRWGTGGNQPQHF	TGTGCCAGTAGATGGGGGACAGGGGGGAATCAGCCCCAGCATTTT
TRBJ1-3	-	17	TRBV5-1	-	CASSLQGRAGSGNTIYF	TGCGCCAGCAGCTTGCAAGGACGGGCCGGCTCTGGAAACACCATATATTTT
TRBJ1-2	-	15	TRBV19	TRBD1	CASSPRGRGDYGYTF	TGTGCCAGTAGTCCCCGGGGCAGGGGGGACTATGGCTACACCTTC
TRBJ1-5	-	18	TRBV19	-	CASKEEVMGRSFYQPQHF	TGTGCCAGTAAGGAAGAAGTAATGGGCAGGTCGTTCTATCAGCCCCAGCATTTT
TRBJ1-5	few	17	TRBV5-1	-	CASSLGGGEGVVQPQHF	TGCGCCAGCAGCTTGGGGGGGGGTGAGGGGGTCGTACAGCCCCAGCATTTT
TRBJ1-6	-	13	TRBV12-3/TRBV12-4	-	CASSLNWRSPLHF	TGTGCCAGCAGTTTAAACTGGCGATCACCCCTCCACTTT
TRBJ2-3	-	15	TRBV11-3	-	CASSLGPGVTDTQYF	TGTGCCAGCAGCTTAGGACCCGGGGTCACAGATACGCAGTATTTT
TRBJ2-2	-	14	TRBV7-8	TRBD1	CASRWTGATGELFF	TGTGCCAGCAGGTGGACAGGGGCGACCGGGGAGCTGTTTTTT
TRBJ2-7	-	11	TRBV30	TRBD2	CAWSTSAEQYF	TGTGCCTGGAGTACTAGCGCCGAGCAGTACTTC
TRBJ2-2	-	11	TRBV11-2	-	CASSLAGELFF	TGTGCCAGCAGCCTCGCCGGGGAGCTGTTTTTT
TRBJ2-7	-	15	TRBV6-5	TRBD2	CASRSRTSGSYEQYF	TGTGCCAGCAGGTCTCGGACTAGCGGGAGTTACGAGCAGTACTTC
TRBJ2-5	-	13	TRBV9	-	CASSGPGEETQYF	TGTGCCAGCAGTGGACCAGGGGAAGAGACCCAGTACTTC
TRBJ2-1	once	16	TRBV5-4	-	CASSLDRGSSYNEQFF	TGTGCCAGCAGCTTGGATCGGGGGAGCTCCTACAATGAGCAGTTCTTC
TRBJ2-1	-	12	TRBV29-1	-	CSVRVQTNEQFF	TGCAGCGTGCGGGTGCAAACTAATGAGCAGTTCTTC
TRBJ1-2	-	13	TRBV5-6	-	CASSLAGGGGYTF	TGTGCCAGCAGCCTTGCGGGGGGAGGGGGCTACACCTTC
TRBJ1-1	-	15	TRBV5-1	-	CASSLIGQMNTEAFF	TGCGCCAGCAGCTTAATCGGACAAATGAACACTGAAGCTTTCTTT
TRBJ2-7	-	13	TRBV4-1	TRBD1	CASSHLGQGEQYF	TGCGCCAGCAGCCACCTAGGACAGGGGGAGCAATACTTC
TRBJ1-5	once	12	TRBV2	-	CASRSDHGAQHF	TGTGCCAGCAGGAGCGACCATGGGGCCCAGCATTTT
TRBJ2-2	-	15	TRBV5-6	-	CASSLSLGNTGELFF	TGTGCCAGCAGCCTCTCCTTGGGGAACACCGGGGAGCTGTTTTTT
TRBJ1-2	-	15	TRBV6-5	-	CASSPTDRHYYGYTF	TGTGCCAGCAGTCCCACGGACAGACATTACTATGGCTACACCTTC
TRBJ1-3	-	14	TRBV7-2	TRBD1	CASSLDRGGNTIYF	TGTGCCAGCAGCTTAGACAGGGGCGGAAACACCATATATTTT
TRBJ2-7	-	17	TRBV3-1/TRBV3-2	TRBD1	CASSQLPPGQGAREQYF	TGTGCCAGCAGCCAACTCCCCCCGGGACAGGGGGCCCGCGAGCAGTACTTC
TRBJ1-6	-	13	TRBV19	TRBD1	CAGSDRGNSPLHF	TGTGCCGGTAGCGACAGGGGCAATTCACCCCTCCACTTT
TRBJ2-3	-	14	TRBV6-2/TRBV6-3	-	CASSSLRGTDTQYF	TGTGCCAGCAGTAGCCTACGAGGCACAGATACGCAGTATTTT
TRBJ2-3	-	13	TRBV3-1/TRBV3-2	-	CASSLPYTDTQYF	TGTGCCAGCAGCCTCCCTTACACAGATACGCAGTATTTT
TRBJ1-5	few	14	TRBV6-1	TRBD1	CASRVTGGNQPQHF	TGTGCCAGCAGGGTCACAGGGGGCAATCAGCCCCAGCATTTT